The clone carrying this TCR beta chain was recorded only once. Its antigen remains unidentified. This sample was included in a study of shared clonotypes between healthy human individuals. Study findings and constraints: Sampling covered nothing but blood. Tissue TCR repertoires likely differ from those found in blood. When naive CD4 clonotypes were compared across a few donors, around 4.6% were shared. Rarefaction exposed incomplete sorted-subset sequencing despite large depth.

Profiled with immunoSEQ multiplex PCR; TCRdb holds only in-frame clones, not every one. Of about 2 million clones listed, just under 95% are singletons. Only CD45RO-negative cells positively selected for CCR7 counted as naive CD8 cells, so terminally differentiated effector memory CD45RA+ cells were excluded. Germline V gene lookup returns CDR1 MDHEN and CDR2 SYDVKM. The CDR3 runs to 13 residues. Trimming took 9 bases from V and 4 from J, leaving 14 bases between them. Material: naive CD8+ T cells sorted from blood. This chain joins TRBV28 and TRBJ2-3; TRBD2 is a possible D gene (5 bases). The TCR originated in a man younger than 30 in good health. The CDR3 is CASMQSGPDTQYF. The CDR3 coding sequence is TGTGCCAGTATGCAAAGCGGTCCAGATACGCAGTATTTT.